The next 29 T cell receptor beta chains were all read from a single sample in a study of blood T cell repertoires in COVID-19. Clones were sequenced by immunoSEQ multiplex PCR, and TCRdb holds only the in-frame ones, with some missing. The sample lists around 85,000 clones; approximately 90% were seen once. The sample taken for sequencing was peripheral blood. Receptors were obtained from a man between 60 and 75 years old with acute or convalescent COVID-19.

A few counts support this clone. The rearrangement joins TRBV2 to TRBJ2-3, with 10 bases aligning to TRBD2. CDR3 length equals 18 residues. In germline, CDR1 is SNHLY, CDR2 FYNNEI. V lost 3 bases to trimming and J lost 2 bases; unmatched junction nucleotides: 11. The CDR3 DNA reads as TGTGCCAGCAGTGAGGCCCTAGCGGGGGATGGAACCACAGATACGCAGTATTTT. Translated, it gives CASSEALAGDGTTDTQYF.

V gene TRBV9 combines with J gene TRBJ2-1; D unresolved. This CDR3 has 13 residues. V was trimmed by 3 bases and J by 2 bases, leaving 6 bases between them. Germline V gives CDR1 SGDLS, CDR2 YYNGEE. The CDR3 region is CASSAQTYNEQFF. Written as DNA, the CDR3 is TGTGCCAGCAGCGCTCAGACCTACAATGAGCAGTTCTTC.

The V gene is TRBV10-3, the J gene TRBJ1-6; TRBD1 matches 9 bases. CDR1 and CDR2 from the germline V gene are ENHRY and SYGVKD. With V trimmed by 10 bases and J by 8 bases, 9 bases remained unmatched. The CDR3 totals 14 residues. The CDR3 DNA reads TGTGCCACCAAACCGGGACAGGGATATTCACCCCTCCACTTT. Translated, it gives CATKPGQGYSPLHF.

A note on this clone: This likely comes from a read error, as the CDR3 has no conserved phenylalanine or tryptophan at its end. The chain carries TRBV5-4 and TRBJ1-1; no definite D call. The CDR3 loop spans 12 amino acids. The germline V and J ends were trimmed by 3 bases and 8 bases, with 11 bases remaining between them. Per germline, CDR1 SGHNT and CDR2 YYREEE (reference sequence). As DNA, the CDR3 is TGTGCCAGCAGCTCACCGGGTCTCGAAGCTTTCCTT. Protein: CASSSPGLEAFL.

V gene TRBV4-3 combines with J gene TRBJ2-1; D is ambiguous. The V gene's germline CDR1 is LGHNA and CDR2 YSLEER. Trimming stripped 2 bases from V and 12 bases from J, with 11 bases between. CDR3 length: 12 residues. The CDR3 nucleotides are TGCGCCAGCAGCCAAACAGCAACGCGGCAGTTCTTC. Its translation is CASSQTATRQFF.

CDR3 region: CASSALKGQGAIRGYTF. CDR3 nucleotides: TGTGCCAGCAGTGCCCTTAAGGGACAGGGGGCAATTCGTGGCTACACCTTC. The gene calls are TRBV2 and TRBJ1-2; TRBD1 matches at 12 bases. Germline V CDR1 and CDR2: SNHLY, FYNNEI. The trim removed 4 bases at V and 7 bases at J, leaving 13 bases unmatched. The CDR3 extends over 17 amino acids. Supplemented by reference TRBV2 and TRBJ1-2, the full variable domain reads EPEVTQTPSHQVTQMGQEVILRCVPISNHLYFYWYRQILGQKVEFLVSFYNNEISEKSEIFDDQFSVERPDGSNFTLKIRSTKLEDSAMYFCASSALKGQGAIRGYTFGSGTRLTVV.

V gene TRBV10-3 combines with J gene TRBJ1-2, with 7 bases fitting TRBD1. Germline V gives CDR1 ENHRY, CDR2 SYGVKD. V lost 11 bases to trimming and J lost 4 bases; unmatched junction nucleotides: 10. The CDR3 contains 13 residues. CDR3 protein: CASRGGQSYGYTF. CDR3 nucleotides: TGTGCCTCACGTGGGGGACAGTCCTATGGCTACACCTTC.

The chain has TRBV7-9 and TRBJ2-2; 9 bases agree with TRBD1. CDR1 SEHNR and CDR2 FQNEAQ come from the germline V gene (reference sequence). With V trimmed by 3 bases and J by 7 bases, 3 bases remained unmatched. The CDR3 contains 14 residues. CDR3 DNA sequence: TGTGCCAGCAGCTTGGGACAGGGAATCGGGGAGCTGTTTTTT. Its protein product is CASSLGQGIGELFF.

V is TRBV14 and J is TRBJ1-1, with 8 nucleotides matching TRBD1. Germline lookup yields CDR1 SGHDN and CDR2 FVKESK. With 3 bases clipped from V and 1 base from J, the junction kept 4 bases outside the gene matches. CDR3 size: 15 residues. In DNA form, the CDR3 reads TGTGCCAGCAGCCAGTGGACAGGGAGGAACACTGAAGCTTTCTTT. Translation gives CASSQWTGRNTEAFF. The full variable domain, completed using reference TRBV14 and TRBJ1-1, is EAGVTQFPSHSVIEKGQTVTLRCDPISGHDNLYWYRRVMGKEIKFLLHFVKESKQDESGMPNNRFLAERTGGTYSTLKVQPAELEDSGVYFCASSQWTGRNTEAFFGQGTRLTVV.

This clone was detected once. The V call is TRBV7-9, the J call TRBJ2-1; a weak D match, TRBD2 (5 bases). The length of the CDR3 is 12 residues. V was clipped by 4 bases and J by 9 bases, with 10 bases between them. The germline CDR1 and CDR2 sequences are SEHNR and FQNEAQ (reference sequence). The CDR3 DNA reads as TGTGCCAGCAGCTACGCCGGACTTGAGCAGTTCTTC. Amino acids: CASSYAGLEQFF.

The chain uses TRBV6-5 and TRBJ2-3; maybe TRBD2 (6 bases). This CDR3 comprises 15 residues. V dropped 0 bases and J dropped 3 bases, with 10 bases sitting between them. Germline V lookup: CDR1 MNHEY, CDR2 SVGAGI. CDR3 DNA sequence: TGTGCCAGCAGTTACTCGACGGGGGTGACAGATACGCAGTATTTT. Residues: CASSYSTGVTDTQYF.

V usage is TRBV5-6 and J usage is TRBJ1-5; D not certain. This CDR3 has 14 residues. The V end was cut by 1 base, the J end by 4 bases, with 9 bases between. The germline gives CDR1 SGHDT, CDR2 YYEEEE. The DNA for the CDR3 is TGTGCCAGCAGCTTGCGATCAGGAAATCAGCCCCAGCATTTT. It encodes CASSLRSGNQPQHF.

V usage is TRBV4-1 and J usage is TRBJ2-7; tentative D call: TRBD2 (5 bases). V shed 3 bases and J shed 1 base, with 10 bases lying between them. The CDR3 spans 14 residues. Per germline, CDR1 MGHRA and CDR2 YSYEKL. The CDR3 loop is CASSHPGVSYEQYF. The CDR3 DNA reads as TGCGCCAGCAGCCATCCCGGGGTATCCTACGAGCAGTACTTC.

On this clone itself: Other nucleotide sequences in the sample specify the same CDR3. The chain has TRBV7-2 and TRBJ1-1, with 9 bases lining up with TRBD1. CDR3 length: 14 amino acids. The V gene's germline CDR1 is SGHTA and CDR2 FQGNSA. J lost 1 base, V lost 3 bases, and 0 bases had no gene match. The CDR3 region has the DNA TGTGCCAGCAGCTTGGGACAGGGGAACACTGAAGCTTTCTTT. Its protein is CASSLGQGNTEAFF.

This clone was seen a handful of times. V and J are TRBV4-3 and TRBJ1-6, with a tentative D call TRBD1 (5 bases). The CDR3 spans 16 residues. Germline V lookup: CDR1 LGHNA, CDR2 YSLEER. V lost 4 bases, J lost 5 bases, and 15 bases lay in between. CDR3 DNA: TGCGCCAGCAGCCTAGGTGTTGGGGCGAATAATTCACCCCTCCACTTT. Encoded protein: CASSLGVGANNSPLHF.

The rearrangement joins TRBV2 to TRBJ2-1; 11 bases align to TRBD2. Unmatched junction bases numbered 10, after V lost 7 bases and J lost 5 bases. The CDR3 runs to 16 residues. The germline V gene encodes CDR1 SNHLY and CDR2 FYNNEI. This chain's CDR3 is CASTEGSGGAHNEQFF. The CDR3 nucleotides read TGTGCCAGCACCGAGGGTAGCGGGGGGGCGCACAATGAGCAGTTCTTC.

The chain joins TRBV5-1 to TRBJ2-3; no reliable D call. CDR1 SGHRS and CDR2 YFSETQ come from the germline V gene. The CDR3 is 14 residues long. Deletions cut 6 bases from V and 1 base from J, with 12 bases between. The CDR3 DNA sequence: TGCGCCAGCACCGAGTCAAGCGGCACAGATACGCAGTATTTT. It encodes CASTESSGTDTQYF.

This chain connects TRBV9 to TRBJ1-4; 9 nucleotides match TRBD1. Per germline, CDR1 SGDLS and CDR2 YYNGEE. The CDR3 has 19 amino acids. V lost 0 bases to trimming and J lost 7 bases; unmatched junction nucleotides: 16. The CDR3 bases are TGTGCCAGCAGCGTAGCGACCGGGACAGGGATCGGGCTAGGTGAAAAACTGTTTTTT. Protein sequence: CASSVATGTGIGLGEKLFF. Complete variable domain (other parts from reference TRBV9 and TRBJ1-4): DSGVTQTPKHLITATGQRVTLRCSPRSGDLSVYWYQQSLDQGLQFLIQYYNGEERAKGNILERFSAQQFPDLHSELNLSSLELGDSALYFCASSVATGTGIGLGEKLFFGSGTQLSVL.

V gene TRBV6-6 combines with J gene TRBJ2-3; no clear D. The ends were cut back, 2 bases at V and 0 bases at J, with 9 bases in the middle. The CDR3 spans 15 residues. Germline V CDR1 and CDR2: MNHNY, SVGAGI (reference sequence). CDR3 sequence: CASSYGNPSTDTQYF. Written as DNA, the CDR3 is TGTGCCAGCAGTTACGGCAACCCTAGCACAGATACGCAGTATTTT.

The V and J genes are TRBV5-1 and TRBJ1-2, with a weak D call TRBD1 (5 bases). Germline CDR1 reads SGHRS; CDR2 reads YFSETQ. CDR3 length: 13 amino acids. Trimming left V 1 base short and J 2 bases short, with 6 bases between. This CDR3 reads CASSLNRNYGYTF. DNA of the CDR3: TGCGCCAGCAGCTTGAACAGGAACTATGGCTACACCTTC. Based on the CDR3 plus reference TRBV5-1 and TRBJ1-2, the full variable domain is KAGVTQTPRYLIKTRGQQVTLSCSPISGHRSVSWYQQTPGQGLQFLFEYFSETQRNKGNFPGRFSGRQFSNSRSEMNVSTLELGDSALYLCASSLNRNYGYTFGSGTRLTVV.

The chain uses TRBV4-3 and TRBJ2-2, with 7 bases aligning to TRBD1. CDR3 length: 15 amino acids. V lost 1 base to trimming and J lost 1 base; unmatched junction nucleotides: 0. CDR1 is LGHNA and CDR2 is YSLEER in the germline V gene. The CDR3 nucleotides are TGCGCCAGCAGCCAAGGGACAGGGAACACCGGGGAGCTGTTTTTT. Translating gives CASSQGTGNTGELFF.

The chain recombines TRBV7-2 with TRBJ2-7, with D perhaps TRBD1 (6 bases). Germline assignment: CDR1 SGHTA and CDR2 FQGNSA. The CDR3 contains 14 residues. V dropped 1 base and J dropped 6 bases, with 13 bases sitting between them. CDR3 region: CASSLDRDGGEQYF. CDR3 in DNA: TGTGCCAGCAGCTTAGACAGGGATGGTGGCGAGCAGTACTTC.

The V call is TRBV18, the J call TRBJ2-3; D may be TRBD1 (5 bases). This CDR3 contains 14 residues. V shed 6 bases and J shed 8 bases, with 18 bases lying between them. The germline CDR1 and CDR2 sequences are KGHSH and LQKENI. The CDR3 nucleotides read TGTGCCAGCTCGACAGATGTTGGGGTAGCTACGCAGTATTTT. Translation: CASSTDVGVATQYF.

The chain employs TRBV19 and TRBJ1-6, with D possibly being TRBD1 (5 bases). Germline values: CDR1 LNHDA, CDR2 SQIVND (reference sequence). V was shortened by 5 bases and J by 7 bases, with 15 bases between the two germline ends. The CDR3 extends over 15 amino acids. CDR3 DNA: TGTGCCAGTAGTTTCCAGCAGCAGGGAAATTCACCCCTCCACTTT. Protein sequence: CASSFQQQGNSPLHF.

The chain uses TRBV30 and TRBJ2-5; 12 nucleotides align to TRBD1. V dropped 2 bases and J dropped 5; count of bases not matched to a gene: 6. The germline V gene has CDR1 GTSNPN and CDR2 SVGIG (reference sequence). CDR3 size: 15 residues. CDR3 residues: CAWSKGTGGTETQYF. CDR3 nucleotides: TGTGCCTGGAGTAAGGGGACAGGGGGCACCGAGACCCAGTACTTC.

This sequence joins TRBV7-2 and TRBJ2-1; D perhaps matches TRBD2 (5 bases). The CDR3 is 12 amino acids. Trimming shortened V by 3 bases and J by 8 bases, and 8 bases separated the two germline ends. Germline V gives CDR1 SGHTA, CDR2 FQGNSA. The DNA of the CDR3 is TGTGCCAGCAGCTTTGGAGCGGATGAGCAGTTCTTC. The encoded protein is CASSFGADEQFF.

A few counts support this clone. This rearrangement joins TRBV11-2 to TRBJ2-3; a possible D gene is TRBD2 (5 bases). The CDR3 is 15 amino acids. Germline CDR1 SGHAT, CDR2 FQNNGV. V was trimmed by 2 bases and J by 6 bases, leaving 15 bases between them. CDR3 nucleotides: TGTGCCAGCAGCTTAAGGGCGGGCGGACGGGATACGCAGTATTTT. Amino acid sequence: CASSLRAGGRDTQYF. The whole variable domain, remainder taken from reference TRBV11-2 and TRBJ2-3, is EAGVAQSPRYKIIEKRQSVAFWCNPISGHATLYWYQQILGQGPKLLIQFQNNGVVDDSQLPKDRFSAERLKGVDSTLKIQPAKLEDSAVYLCASSLRAGGRDTQYFGPGTRLTVL.

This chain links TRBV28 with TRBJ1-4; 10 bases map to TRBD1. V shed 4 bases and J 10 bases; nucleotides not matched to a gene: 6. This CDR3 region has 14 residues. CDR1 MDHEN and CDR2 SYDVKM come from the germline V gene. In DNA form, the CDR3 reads TGTGCCAGCAGTTCCGGGACAGGGGAGGCAAAACTGTTTTTT. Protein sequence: CASSSGTGEAKLFF.

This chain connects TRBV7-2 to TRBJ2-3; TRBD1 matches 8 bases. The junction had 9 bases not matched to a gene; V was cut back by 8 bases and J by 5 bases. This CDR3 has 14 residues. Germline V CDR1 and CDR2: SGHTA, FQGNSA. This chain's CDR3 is CASRNSGGEDTQYF. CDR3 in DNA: TGTGCCAGCCGCAACTCAGGGGGCGAAGATACGCAGTATTTT.